This T cell receptor beta chain was observed in a study of T cells in severe cutaneous drug reactions (dated by TCRdb to the late 2010s). With regard to the full study: Between 2011 and 2018, patients were recruited from Taiwan, Thailand and a European registry network. Only patients with a probable or definite SJS/TEN or DRESS diagnosis by RegiSCAR criteria were enrolled. The Naranjo algorithm and the ALDEN drug causality algorithm were used to identify the culprit drug. Blister fluids/cells, PBMC and other biological samples were taken from patients in the acute stage or the recovery stage. The study combined bulk TCR sequencing with single-cell sequencing, quantitative PCR validation, functional assays and transgenic mouse experiments. Libraries were prepared using iRepertoire multiplex PCR, and a comparison was cited by the authors in which similar capture of abundant clonotypes was shown across iRepertoire and 5' RACE methods with or without UMI.

Library preparation used the iRepertoire multiplex PCR system with TCR subtype-specific primers for both bulk and single-cell sequencing. Multiplex PCR with primers targeting V, D and J gene regions was used to generate bulk TCR beta libraries. Bulk TCR library preparation used roughly 100-500 ng of RNA per sample as input. An Illumina MiSeq was used to sequence bulk TCR beta amplicons. The authors' pipeline ran thus. Sample misassignments and low-quality sequencing reads were filtered out during quality control steps. The amino acids lying between the V-gene Y[YFLI]C motif and the J-segment [FW]GXGT motif were defined as CDR3. CDR3 clonotypes and TRBV and TRBJ gene assignments were based on the IMGT database. TRBV expression in each sample was normalized to the mean of the same gene in PBMC from 35 to 50 healthy donors. The reads, reprocessed by TCRdb, yield one row per CDR3 protein sequence and no DNA. The V and J calls reflect TCRdb's pipeline rather than the authors' work. This sample's table carries tens of thousands of distinct CDR3 sequences. The leading ten clones occupy just under 7.5% of the sample.

Paper-wide results and their limitations: A public TCRbeta CDR3, present at a mean of roughly 15% in all seven CBZ-SJS/TEN blister samples, was undetectable or scarce in PBMC from tolerant controls and healthy donors. A strong increase in TRBV12-4 usage was observed in CBZ-SJS/TEN patients, with averages of around 33% in blister cells and around 5% in PBMC. Whether the public TCR generalizes to SJS/TEN caused by other drugs was noted by the authors as still needing further study.

Sequenced donors were patients with carbamazepine-induced Stevens-Johnson syndrome or toxic epidermal necrolysis (CBZ-SJS/TEN). The peripheral blood repertoires were taken from CBZ-SJS/TEN patients of two origins, four or five Han Chinese and about six European. To search for drug-specific clonotypes, the T cell receptor repertoires of patients with drug-induced severe cutaneous adverse reactions were profiled by next-generation sequencing. RNA was isolated either from blister cells of skin lesions or from peripheral blood mononuclear cells. Counted from cysteine to phenylalanine, this CDR3 has 15 amino acids. The DNA sequence is not available. Based on the germline V gene (reference sequence), the CDR1 and CDR2 sequences are SEHNR and FQNEAQ. On this clonotype itself: Its antigen target is currently unknown.

Recombination connected TRBV7-9 to TRBJ2-7; TCRdb selects TRBD1, and the lack of DNA leaves this call unchecked. The sample comprised PBMCs. The sequence derives from a human donor with toxic epidermal necrolysis, a severe cutaneous drug reaction. The CDR3 has the sequence CASSLDKGGVYEQYF.